The rows below give T cell receptor beta chains drawn from one sample of a study of cytomegalovirus exposure and HLA in healthy donors. Produced via immunoSEQ multiplex PCR; TCRdb's table is partial and in-frame only. The data contain under 150,000 clones, over 70% of them seen just once; the ten biggest clones take up about 4%. The sequenced material came from PBMCs. All receptors derive from a woman in her forties in good health and CMV-seropositive. The CDR3 runs from the conserved cysteine through the conserved F or W. The D gene is left open where the match is weak. Expanded clones are given a class, and other clones once, few, many or no size at all.

TRBD1	TRBV27	TRBJ1-1	NA	TGTGCCAGCAGTTTCGACAGGGGCGGGGGAGCTTTCTTT	CASSFDRGGGAFF
NA	TRBV6-5	TRBJ1-2	NA	TGTGCCAGCACCCCAGACGTAAGGGGCGATGGCTACACCTTC	CASTPDVRGDGYTF
NA	TRBV11-2	TRBJ2-6	NA	TGTGCCAGCAGCTTTCAGGGCACTGGGGCCAACGTCCTGACTTTC	CASSFQGTGANVLTF
TRBD2	TRBV5-1	TRBJ2-3	few	TGCGCCAGCAGCTCATCAATGGGGACTAGCGGGAGAAGGGAATATTTT	CASSSSMGTSGRREYF
TRBD2	TRBV18	TRBJ2-7	NA	TGTGCCAGCTCACCACGGGAGGGGAAAGGGACTTACGAGCAGTACTTC	CASSPREGKGTYEQYF
NA	TRBV14	TRBJ1-1	NA	TGTGCCAGCAGCCAAGATAAGTACACCAACACTGAAGCTTTCTTT	CASSQDKYTNTEAFF
NA	TRBV28	TRBJ1-1	NA	TGTGCCAGCAGTTTACAGGGGTTAGGGAACACTGAAGCTTTCTTT	CASSLQGLGNTEAFF
TRBD2	TRBV4-1	TRBJ2-1	NA	TGCGCCAGCAGCCAAGCGGGACTAGCGGGAGTGGGTGAGCAGTTCTTC	CASSQAGLAGVGEQFF
NA	TRBV5-6	TRBJ2-2	NA	TGTGCCAGCAGCTTGATACGAGCTCCGAACACCGGGGAGCTGTTTTTT	CASSLIRAPNTGELFF
TRBD1	TRBV7-6	TRBJ2-5	NA	TGTGCCAGCAGCACCCGGGGGACAGGGACCCTACAAGAGACCCAGTACTTC	CASSTRGTGTLQETQYF
NA	TRBV27	TRBJ2-2	NA	TGTGCCAGCAGTTCCCTGAGAAGGGGCGTGTTAGTTGGGCTGTTTTTT	CASSSLRRGVLVGLFF
NA	TRBV5-4	TRBJ2-2	NA	TGTGCCAGCAGCTTGGCACCCGAGACCGGGGAGCTGTTTTTT	CASSLAPETGELFF
TRBD2	TRBV7-8	TRBJ2-1	NA	TGTGCCAGCAGCTTCAAGTGGGGAACTAGCGGCAATGAGCAGTTCTTC	CASSFKWGTSGNEQFF
NA	TRBV25-1	TRBJ1-2	NA	TGTGCCAGCAGTCTGGGCAGCTATGGCTACACCTTC	CASSLGSYGYTF
TRBD2	TRBV7-9	TRBJ2-5	NA	TGTGCCAGCGCAAAGGGAGGGCCCAGGACCCAGTACTTC	CASAKGGPRTQYF
TRBD1	TRBV19	TRBJ1-2	NA	TGTGCCAGTAGCCTCCGGGACAGGGTCGGAGGCTACACCTTC	CASSLRDRVGGYTF
TRBD1	TRBV6-5	TRBJ1-1	NA	TGTGCCGCGGGACAGGGTGGGACGAACACTGAAGCTTTCTTT	CAAGQGGTNTEAFF
NA	TRBV11-2	TRBJ2-2	NA	TGTGCCAGCAGCTTAGGACCCACGGGGAACACCGGGGAGCTGTTTTTT	CASSLGPTGNTGELFF
NA	TRBV27	TRBJ2-2	NA	TGTGCCAGCAGTTTTGATAGGTCGGGCGGGGAGCTGTTTTTT	CASSFDRSGGELFF
NA	TRBV6-5	TRBJ2-5	once	TGTGCCAGAAAGGACAAGCCGCGGGAGACCCAGTACTTC	CARKDKPRETQYF
NA	TRBV7-9	TRBJ1-2	once	TGTGCCAGCAGCTTAGTTGGGGGGGCTTATGGCTACACCTTC	CASSLVGGAYGYTF
TRBD1	TRBV5-8	TRBJ1-6	NA	TGTGCCAGCAGATTGAACGACAGGGAAAATTCACCCCTCCACTTT	CASRLNDRENSPLHF
NA	TRBV19	TRBJ1-5	NA	TGTGCCAGTAGCCCCCCTTATGTCCTACGAAGCAATCAGCCCCAGCATTTT	CASSPPYVLRSNQPQHF
NA	TRBV11-2	TRBJ1-1	NA	TGTGCCAGCAGCCCCTACTCGATGGTGAGGAACACTGAAGCTTTCTTT	CASSPYSMVRNTEAFF
NA	TRBV25-1	TRBJ2-1	few	TGTGCCAGCAGTGAGGCGGGTCTAGTCTATGAGCAGTTCTTC	CASSEAGLVYEQFF
NA	TRBV21-1	TRBJ2-5	NA	TGTGCCAGCACCAGACCTTCCACGGCGCTACAGGGGCACAAAGAGACCCAGTACTTC	CASTRPSTALQGHKETQYF
NA	TRBV4-2	TRBJ2-7	few	TGTGCCAGCAGCCAAGGCACACTAGCCCGGCTCGAGCAGTACTTC	CASSQGTLARLEQYF
TRBD2	TRBV6-1	TRBJ2-7	NA	TGTGCCAGCAGTGATATAAGGCGCGGGGGGTACGAGCAGTACTTC	CASSDIRRGGYEQYF
NA	TRBV29-1	TRBJ2-7	NA	TGCAGCGTTGAAGAACTCGAGGGTGGCTACGAGCAGTACTTC	CSVEELEGGYEQYF
TRBD1	TRBV5-1	TRBJ2-7	NA	TGCGCCAGCACCGGGACAGGTAACTACGAGCAGTACTTC	CASTGTGNYEQYF
NA	TRBV30	TRBJ2-7	NA	TGTGCCTGGGACTACAGGGCCTACGAGCAGTACTTC	CAWDYRAYEQYF
TRBD1	TRBV7-2	TRBJ2-7	once	TGTGCCAGCAGCTTATCCGGGACAGGGGCCTACGAGCAGTACTTC	CASSLSGTGAYEQYF
TRBD1	TRBV19	TRBJ2-1	NA	TGTGCCAGTAGTACAGGGGGTCATTACAATGAGCAGTTCTTC	CASSTGGHYNEQFF
TRBD1	TRBV6-1	TRBJ1-2	NA	TGTGCCAGCAGTGACCCACCCCGGGACAGGGGGATCTATGGCTACACCTTC	CASSDPPRDRGIYGYTF
TRBD1	TRBV19	TRBJ1-5	few	TGTGCCAGTAGTATTTTGGACAGGATGAATCAGCCCCAGCATTTT	CASSILDRMNQPQHF